This TCR beta chain comes out of a study of tumor-infiltrating lymphocytes in primary liver carcinoma. Study overall: Patients were both men and women, whose ages ran from 30 to 69 years. Roughly 3.5 to 8 million productive TCRbeta reads came from each sample, comparable across tissue types.

On this clonotype: A read error may produce the germline difference seen at one junction end.

This CDR3 has 14 amino acids. The germline V gene has CDR1 SGHAT and CDR2 FQNNGV. The authors made TCR beta cDNA from 500 to 600 ng total RNA with a constant-region primer. Amplification in three nested multiplex PCR rounds with slightly modified ARM-PCR gave rise to TCR beta libraries. Two initial PCR rounds of about 10 cycles each paired TRBV1-TRBV30 forward primers with a C-beta reverse primer. A single record per CDR3 protein comes from TCRdb applying MiXCR to the multiplex PCR reads. Among nearly 200,000 distinct CDR3 sequences, about 65% were seen once, and the ten largest hold about 7.1%. Germline DNA was also extracted, and blood RNA was taken from unsorted whole blood.

The clonotype comes from a woman in her fifties or sixties with primary liver carcinoma and hepatitis B virus infection. Sequences were obtained from peripheral blood. This sequence joins TRBV11-2 and TRBJ2-5; D remains ambiguous. CDR3 coding DNA: TGCGCCAGCAGCTTAGGATACAGCCAAGAGAGTCAGTACTTC. This translates into CASSLGYSQESQYF.